This T cell receptor beta chain originates from a study of blood T cells in healthy people across ages (dated by TCRdb to 2015 to 2017). At the level of the whole study: In model experiments, template switching captured about one uniquely barcoded TCR beta cDNA molecule for every two T cells. Age-related changes in TCR beta repertoire diversity were measured in the study by deep sequencing normalized with unique cDNA molecular identifiers. The donors were divided into four age groups: young (average around 16 years), middle-aged (about 40), aged (about 60) and long-lived (about 84). Using the same blood draw, the study looked at two additional independent replicas of 1 million unique cDNA reads for two donors, one aged 18 to 30 and the other aged 80 or older. The paper's findings and limits, for the study overall: Compared with the aged group, more naive CD4+ T cells, fewer expanded clones and increased TCR diversity were shown by the long-lived group, suggesting age selection. Because profiling used bulk unsorted PBMCs, naive and antigen-experienced compartments could not be compared conclusively. Estimates of total diversity based on one million sequenced T cells were considered lower bounds and underestimates. As age increased, observed TCR beta diversity per million T cells dropped in a roughly linear way, and a significant reduction was already evident by age approximately 40. A strong correlation was found between observed TCR beta diversity and the percentage of naive T cells measured by flow cytometry. Because donor CMV infection status was unknown, age-related changes in expanded clonotypes were potentially confounded.

Library preparation was by 5' RACE. The sequencer listed for this sample is Illumina HiSeq 2500. The second PCR ran for roughly 7 to 12 cycles and used a J-beta primer mix along with a sample-barcoded 5' primer. A template-switch 5' adaptor carrying 12 random nucleotides introduced a unique molecular identifier onto each TCR beta cDNA molecule. At least 2.5 million CDR3-containing paired-end reads were obtained from each sample. First-strand cDNA synthesis was performed from all RNA using the Mint cDNA synthesis kit, with priming by a TRBC-specific oligonucleotide. Following uracil-DNA glycosylase treatment, all cDNA underwent a first 18-cycle PCR with the universal primers M1SS and BC2_uni_R. On the authors' methods: For normalization, 1 million high-quality reads were randomly selected from each sample, with every read carrying a distinct molecular identifier. Instead of being binned into consensus sequences, reads that shared molecular identifiers were thrown out. CDR3 identification, clonotype clustering and error correction used MiTCR with a Q25 quality threshold and the strictest error-elimination algorithm. A nonparametric unseen species model with Euler transformation was used to estimate a lower bound on total TCR beta diversity. Using fastp at Q25 and MiXCR, TCRdb reprocessed the public reads and kept productive beta chains. A single entry per CDR3 protein holds the most common genes and DNA from its merged rows. Clone size and V and J calls follow TCRdb, not the original study. The sample contains more than 900,000 distinct CDR3 sequences, 25% to 35% of them found a single time. Roughly a tenth of the sample rests with the top ten.

V is cut by 2 bases and J by 4 bases, and the space between the germline ends is 11 bases. From a lookup of the germline V gene, CDR1 and CDR2 are KGHSH and LQKENI. From the cysteine up to the phenylalanine, the CDR3 has a length of 14 residues. Left in the record is the CDR3 DNA by itself, 42 bases read in frame from the first base. Note on this clonotype: Its antigen specificity is not known. Base qualities were left out, and no much larger clone turns up one base away.

The roughly 37 donors, aged roughly 6 to 95 years, were systemically healthy Caucasian individuals from Russia. Approximately 10 milliliters of peripheral blood were collected from each donor into EDTA-treated Vacutainer tubes. Ficoll-Paque density-gradient centrifugation was used to isolate PBMCs, with at least 7 million per sample. Trizol reagent was used to extract total RNA from the PBMCs, yielding at least 6 micrograms per sample. For every donor, an aliquot of PBMCs went through flow cytometry to measure the percentages of naive CD45RAhigh/CD27high T cells. The sample was also linked to a second study, of T cells of mothers and their children. Looking at the second paper: Nine systemically healthy Caucasian individuals, comprising three mothers and their six children, were included as donors. cDNA synthesis used all of the extracted RNA, with roughly 1.5 ug of RNA in each 15 ul reaction. Sample barcodes and 2-4 random nucleotides were added via the M1S primer in the second PCR. More than 8 million TCR beta CDR3 reads were obtained from each mother, and about 3 million reads were obtained from each child. Thymic selection shapes the output of TCR recombination in a similar way in related and unrelated pairs, and inherited differences have a minor effect. Normalized repertoire overlap was always slightly but never significantly higher in related than unrelated mother-child pairs. No persistent microchimeric T cell clones were detected, at a sensitivity of roughly 100 clones per million clonotypes. The study used deep NGS to compare TCR beta repertoires of mothers and children, seeking features distinguishing related mother-child pairs from unrelated individuals. The mean age was roughly 36 +/- 4 years for the mothers and approximately 11 +/- 4 years for the children. After adapters were ligated using NEBNext reagents, the libraries underwent 100+100 nt paired-end sequencing on an Illumina HiSeq 2000. To avoid cross-contamination, the mother libraries and the child libraries were prepared a month apart and sequenced in separate runs. For each donor, between about 500,000 and 2,200,000 distinct TCR beta clonotypes were identified. Naive TCR beta clonotypes were estimated from low-frequency clonotypes matched to each donor's FACS-determined naive share, without sorting.

Sequencing was carried out using blood. The receptor chain draws on TRBV18 and TRBJ2-5; confidence is insufficient to name the D gene. The sequence was obtained from a woman aged 40 to 50 in good health. The nucleotide sequence reads TGTGCCAGCTCACCATCGGCTACCATAGAGACCCAGTACTTC. Translated, it gives CASSPSATIETQYF.